The entry that follows covers one T cell receptor (beta chain) sequence. The conserved phenylalanine or tryptophan is not found at the CDR3 terminus, so this likely reflects a read error. Amplification of TCR beta CDR3 regions used RNA transcripts. Second-round multiplex PCR followed a first-round RT-PCR using HTBI primers. TCRdb independently ran MiXCR on the multiplex PCR reads; one entry per CDR3 protein. The sample comprises a few hundred thousand distinct CDR3 sequences, roughly 39% of which are singletons, and 4% to 5% rests with the top ten. This sample stems from a study of Graves' ophthalmopathy and Graves' hyperthyroidism. The CDR3 extends over 14 amino acids. The germline CDR1 and CDR2 sequences are SGHRS and YFSETQ. J gave up 7 bases and V 5 bases, and 7 bases lay outside the gene matches.

This clonotype was sampled from an adult man with Graves' hyperthyroidism. Sequenced sample: peripheral blood or thyroid tissue (not recorded which). This chain connects TRBV5-1 to TRBJ1-4; 8 bases map to TRBD1. The CDR3, as DNA: TGCGCCAGCAGACACGGACAGGGCGGTGAAAAACTGTTTTCT. Encoded protein: CASRHGQGGEKLFS.